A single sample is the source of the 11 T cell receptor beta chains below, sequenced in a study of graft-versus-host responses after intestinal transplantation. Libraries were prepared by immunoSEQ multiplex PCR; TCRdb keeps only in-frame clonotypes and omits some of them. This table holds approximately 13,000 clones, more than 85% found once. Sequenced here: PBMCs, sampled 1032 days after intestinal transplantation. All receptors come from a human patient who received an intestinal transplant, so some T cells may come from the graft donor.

CDR3 DNA: TGTGCCAGCAGAAGCGGGGACTACGAGCAGTACTTC. Amino acids: CASRSGDYEQYF. J is TRBJ2-7 and V is TRBV28; 7 bases line up with TRBD2. The length of the CDR3 is 12 residues. V was pared by 6 bases and J by 3 bases, with 2 bases of the junction left unmatched. Germline V gene sequence: CDR1 MDHEN, CDR2 SYDVKM.

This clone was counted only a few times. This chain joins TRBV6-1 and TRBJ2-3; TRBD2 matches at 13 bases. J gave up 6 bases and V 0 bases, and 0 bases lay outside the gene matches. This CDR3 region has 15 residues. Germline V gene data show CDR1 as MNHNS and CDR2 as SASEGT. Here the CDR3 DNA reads TGTGCCAGCAGTGAAGCGACTAGCGGGGGGGATACGCAGTATTTT. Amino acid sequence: CASSEATSGGDTQYF.

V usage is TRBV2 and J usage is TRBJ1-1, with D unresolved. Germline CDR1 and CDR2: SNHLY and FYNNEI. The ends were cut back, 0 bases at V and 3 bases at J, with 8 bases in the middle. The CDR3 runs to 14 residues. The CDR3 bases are TGTGCCAGCAGTGAAGCGTCGGCGGACACTGAAGCTTTCTTT. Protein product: CASSEASADTEAFF.

The CDR3, as DNA: TGTGCCAGCAGCCTTAATCCGGGACTGCCTGGGGGGACCCAGTACTTC. This translates into CASSLNPGLPGGTQYF. This chain connects TRBV7-6 to TRBJ2-5; a possible D gene is TRBD2 (6 bases). CDR3 size: 16 residues. Trimming cost V 5 bases and J 7 bases, with 23 bases left between them. The germline gives CDR1 SGHVS, CDR2 FNYEAQ. Full variable domain (missing parts from reference TRBV7-6 and TRBJ2-5): GAGVSQSPRYKVTKRGQDVALRCDPISGHVSLYWYRQALGQGPEFLTYFNYEAQQDKSGLPNDRFSAERPEGSISTLTIQRTEQRDSAMYRCASSLNPGLPGGTQYFGPGTRLLVL.

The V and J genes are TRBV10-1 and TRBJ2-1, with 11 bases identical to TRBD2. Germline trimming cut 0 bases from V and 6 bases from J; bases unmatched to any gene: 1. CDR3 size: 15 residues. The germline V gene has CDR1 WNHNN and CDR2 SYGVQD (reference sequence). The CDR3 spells CASSESTSGGNEQFF. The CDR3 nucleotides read TGCGCCAGCAGTGAGTCTACTAGCGGGGGCAATGAGCAGTTCTTC.

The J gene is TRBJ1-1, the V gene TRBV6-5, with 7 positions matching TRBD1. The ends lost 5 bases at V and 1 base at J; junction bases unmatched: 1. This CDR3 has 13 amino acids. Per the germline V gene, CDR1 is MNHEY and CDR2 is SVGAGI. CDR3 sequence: CASSRDRNTEAFF. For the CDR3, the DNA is TGTGCCAGCAGTCGGGACAGGAACACTGAAGCTTTCTTT.

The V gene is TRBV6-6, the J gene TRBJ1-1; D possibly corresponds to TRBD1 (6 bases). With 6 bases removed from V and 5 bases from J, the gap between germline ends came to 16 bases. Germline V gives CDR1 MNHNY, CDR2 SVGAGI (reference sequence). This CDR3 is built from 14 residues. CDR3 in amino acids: CASSKQGGETEAFF. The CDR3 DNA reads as TGTGCCAGCAGCAAACAGGGCGGTGAGACTGAAGCTTTCTTT.

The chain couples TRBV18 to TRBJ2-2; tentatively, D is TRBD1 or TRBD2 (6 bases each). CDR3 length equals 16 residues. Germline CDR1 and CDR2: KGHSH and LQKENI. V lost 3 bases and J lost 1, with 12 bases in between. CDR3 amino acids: CASSPPGAKNTGELFF. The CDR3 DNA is TGTGCCAGCTCACCGCCGGGGGCCAAGAACACCGGGGAGCTGTTTTTT.

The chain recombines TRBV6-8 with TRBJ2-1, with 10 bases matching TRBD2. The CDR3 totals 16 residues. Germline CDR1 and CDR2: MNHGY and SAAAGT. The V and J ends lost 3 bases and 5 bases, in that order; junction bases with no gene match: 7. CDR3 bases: TGTGCCAGCAGTTATCGTAGCGGGGGGAGGAACAATGAGCAGTTCTTC. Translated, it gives CASSYRSGGRNNEQFF.

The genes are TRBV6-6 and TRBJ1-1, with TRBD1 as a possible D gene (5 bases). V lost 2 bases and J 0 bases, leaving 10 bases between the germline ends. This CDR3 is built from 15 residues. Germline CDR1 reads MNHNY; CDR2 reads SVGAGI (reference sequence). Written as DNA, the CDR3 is TGTGCCAGCAGTTACCTGACAGACATGAACACTGAAGCTTTCTTT. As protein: CASSYLTDMNTEAFF.

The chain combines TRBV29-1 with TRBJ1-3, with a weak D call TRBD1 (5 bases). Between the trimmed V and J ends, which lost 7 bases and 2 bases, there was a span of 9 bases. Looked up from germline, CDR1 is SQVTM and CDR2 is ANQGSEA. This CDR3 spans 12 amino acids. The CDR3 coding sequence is TGCAGCGCCGTGGGGGCTGGAAACACCATATATTTT. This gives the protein CSAVGAGNTIYF.